This paragraph reports one TCR beta chain. Antigen unknown. This sample is drawn from a study of PD-L1 blockade in urothelial cancer. Study context: Male sex and bladder-origin urothelial cancer were recorded for about 85% of the roughly 30 patients. Blood was tested 3 weeks (second dose) and 6 weeks into treatment. Reported median T cell count for blood samples was about 150,000.

As to time point: pretreatment peripheral blood. Study-wide results and caveats: Having blood TCR clonality under the median before treatment predicted better survival.

TCRdb's copy holds only in-frame clones and misses some; the assay was immunoSEQ multiplex PCR. The sample contains about 49,000 clones, about four fifths of which appear only once. Per the germline V gene, CDR1 is SNHLY and CDR2 is FYNNEI. V dropped 7 bases and J dropped 4 bases, with 8 bases sitting between them. The CDR3 runs to 12 residues. This TCR was sampled from a man between 65 and 85 years old with urothelial cancer. The chain combines TRBV2 with TRBJ1-5; possible D gene TRBD1, 5 bases. Sequenced here: PBMCs, sampled around atezolizumab (anti-PD-L1) treatment. CDR3 protein: CASTGGNQPQHF. CDR3 coding DNA: TGTGCCAGCACCGGGGGGAATCAGCCCCAGCATTTT.